The clone carrying this TCR beta chain showed up just a few times. These data originate in a study of patients and donors after allogeneic stem cell transplantation. TCRdb processed the RT-PCR reads anew with MiXCR; each CDR3 protein has one entry. The top ten clones hold around 50% of a sample with about 160,000 distinct CDR3 sequences, over 30% of them seen once. Specimen: blood, either unsorted or a sorted T cell fraction (not recorded which). The receptor's source is a human donor who was either an allogeneic HSCT recipient or a stem cell or donor lymphocyte infusion donor (not recorded which). It is not recorded whose cells these are; they may come from a transplant donor.

CDR3 nucleotides: TGCGCCAGCAGCCAAGAGACGAACAGGGAGATCTCCTATAATTCACCCCTCCACTTT. This codes for CASSQETNREISYNSPLHF. The V call is TRBV4-3, the J call TRBJ1-6; tentatively, D is TRBD1 (6 bases). The CDR3 is 19 amino acids. Germline lookup yields CDR1 LGHNA and CDR2 YSLEER. Trimming shortened V by 0 bases and J by 0 bases, and 15 bases separated the two germline ends.